A single sample gave rise to the 10 T cell receptor beta chains below, sequenced in a study of blood T cell repertoires in COVID-19 (TCRdb year 2020). Libraries were built with the immunoSEQ multiplex PCR assay. Entries here come from immuneACCESS through TCRdb and include only in-frame sequences with V and J called. Some clones fail to appear in such tables; in the studies checked, an unresolved V gene covers under half of the shortfall, and the cause of the remainder is unknown. The sample table holds 200,000 to 250,000 clones, of which roughly 80% were seen once. The leading ten clones occupy roughly 10% of the sample. The sample taken for sequencing was peripheral blood. Receptor source: a woman of 80 years or more with acute or convalescent COVID-19.

The V and J genes are TRBV6-6 and TRBJ1-4, with TRBD1 matching 12 bases. Trimming removed 5 bases from V and 5 bases from J; junction bases left unmatched: 9. Germline values: CDR1 MNHNY, CDR2 SVGAGI (reference sequence). CDR3 length: 17 amino acids. CDR3 residues: CASSLSGTGGSNEKLFF. As DNA, the CDR3 is TGTGCCAGCAGTCTATCCGGGACAGGGGGCTCAAATGAAAAACTGTTTTTT.

The V gene is TRBV27, the J gene TRBJ2-5, with TRBD2 identical over 11 bases. The germline V gene encodes CDR1 MNHEY and CDR2 SMNVEV (reference sequence). The trim removed 3 bases at V and 4 bases at J, leaving 7 bases unmatched. This CDR3 is 16 amino acids long. CDR3: CASSFIAGGPVETQYF. The CDR3 DNA follows: TGTGCCAGCAGTTTTATAGCGGGAGGGCCTGTAGAGACCCAGTACTTC.

The chain carries TRBV5-4 and TRBJ1-6, with TRBD1 identical over 8 bases. Trimming took 4 bases from V and 10 from J; bases not matched to a gene: 10. The CDR3 totals 15 residues. In germline, CDR1 is SGHNT, CDR2 YYREEE (reference sequence). For the CDR3, the DNA is TGTGCCAGCAGCCCAATACAGGGGGGGAGCTCACCCCTCCACTTT. Translating gives CASSPIQGGSSPLHF.

This chain links TRBV10-3 with TRBJ2-2; no clear D gene. V dropped 6 bases and J dropped 3 bases, with 8 bases sitting between them. The CDR3 runs 13 residues. Germline V CDR1 and CDR2: ENHRY, SYGVKD. The CDR3 DNA follows: TGTGCCATCAGCCCCTTATACACCGGGGAGCTGTTTTTT. Amino acids: CAISPLYTGELFF.

This chain's CDR3 is CASSLASGQPYEQYF. CDR3 nucleotides: TGTGCCAGCAGCTTAGCTTCTGGACAGCCCTACGAGCAGTACTTC. This chain connects TRBV7-2 to TRBJ2-7; tentatively, D is TRBD1 (6 bases). The germline V and J ends were trimmed by 0 bases and 2 bases, with 11 bases remaining between them. This CDR3 is 15 amino acids long. Germline V gives CDR1 SGHTA, CDR2 FQGNSA.

As for this clone: The same CDR3 arises from other DNA sequences in this sample as well. J is TRBJ1-4 and V is TRBV7-9, with D uncertain. Germline CDR1 is SEHNR and CDR2 is FQNEAQ (reference sequence). The CDR3 runs 11 residues. Trimming took off 5 bases at V and 4 bases at J, with 2 bases between the two ends. The CDR3 region has the DNA TGTGCCAGCAGCCTTAATGAAAAACTGTTTTTT. Amino acid sequence: CASSLNEKLFF.

The V and J genes are TRBV29-1 and TRBJ2-3; 11 nucleotides agree with TRBD1. From germline, CDR1 is SQVTM and CDR2 ANQGSEA. V shed 4 bases, J shed 4 bases, and the junction held 1 base outside the gene matches. The CDR3 loop spans 13 amino acids. The CDR3 sequence: CSVGGQGADTQYF. The CDR3 region has the DNA TGCAGCGTTGGGGGACAGGGGGCAGATACGCAGTATTTT.

The chain recombines TRBV6-5 with TRBJ2-2, with D possibly TRBD1 on 5 matching bases. The germline CDR1 and CDR2 sequences are MNHEY and SVGAGI. Deletions cut 7 bases from V and 3 bases from J, with 12 bases between. The CDR3 is 14 residues long. The CDR3 DNA reads TGTGCCAGCATGTTCAGGGTAGACACCGGGGAGCTGTTTTTT. Protein sequence: CASMFRVDTGELFF.

The chain links TRBV30 to TRBJ1-2; a possible D gene is TRBD1 (6 bases). The CDR3 is 14 residues long. Per germline, CDR1 GTSNPN and CDR2 SVGIG (reference sequence). V was clipped by 8 bases and J by 1 base, with 17 bases between them. The CDR3 region is CANYRVAFNYGYTF. DNA of the CDR3: TGTGCCAACTACAGGGTCGCTTTTAACTATGGCTACACCTTC. Together with reference TRBV30 and TRBJ1-2, the CDR3 gives the full variable domain: SQTIHQWPATLVQPVGSPLSLECTVEGTSNPNLYWYRQAAGRGLQLLFYSVGIGQISSEVPQNLSASRPQDRQFILSSKKLLLSDSGFYLCANYRVAFNYGYTFGSGTRLTVV.

V usage is TRBV27 and J usage is TRBJ2-3; the D is unclear. This CDR3 is built from 13 residues. CDR1 and CDR2 from the germline V gene are MNHEY and SMNVEV (reference sequence). The V gene lost 6 bases and the J gene lost 2 bases, with 9 bases spanning the gap. The CDR3 here is CASRRLSTDTQYF. The CDR3 nucleotides read TGTGCCAGCAGAAGACTTTCCACAGATACGCAGTATTTT.